The present TCR beta chain was sequenced within a study of CD8+CD57+ T cells in acquired aplastic anemia. In patients chosen for sequencing, flow cytometry had shown CD8+CD57+ cell expansion. The patients, all of them, had severe acquired aplastic anemia. V was trimmed by 5 bases and J by 2 bases, leaving 25 bases between them. CDR3 length equals 18 residues. Germline CDR1 SEHNR, CDR2 FQNEAQ (reference sequence). A note on this clonotype: Its antigen is not identified.

Whole-study results and caveats: About 27 CD8+ CDR3 sequences were shared between patients and controls. Patients showed no significant difference from controls in CD8+ Simpson's diversity.

Genomic DNA acted as the template from which TCR beta VDJ combination and CDR3 sequence profiling were carried out. MiXCR was run by TCRdb on the reads, yielding one entry per CDR3 protein. The table lists hundreds of thousands of distinct CDR3 sequences, approximately 79% of them singletons. This clonotype was obtained from a human donor with aplastic anemia. Input material: sorted CD4+, CD8+, or CD8+CD57+ T cells (not recorded which) from PBMCs. This sequence joins TRBV7-9 and TRBJ2-7; D may match TRBD1 or TRBD2 (5 bases each). CDR3 loop: CASSRGRNSGYAAYEQYV. Here the CDR3 DNA reads TGTGCCAGCAGCAGGGGTAGAAACAGCGGATACGCAGCCTACGAGCAGTACGTC.